The rows below give T cell receptor beta chains drawn from one sample of a study of tumor and adjacent non-tumor tissue in lung cancer. One entry per CDR3 protein results from TCRdb running MiXCR on the multiplex PCR reads. The sample has over 110,000 distinct CDR3 sequences; approximately 66% are singletons. The sequencing input was lung tumor tissue. The receptors originated from a man between 60 and 70 years old with small cell lung cancer. CDR3s include the opening cysteine and the closing phenylalanine or tryptophan. The D gene is left open where the match is weak. Expanded clones get a size class; other rows say once, few or many, or leave the size out.

TRBV30,.,TRBD1,TRBJ2-3,CAGGVKGALSRRSTDTQYF,TGTGCCGGGGGTGTAAAGGGGGCCTTAAGCAGGAGAAGCACAGATACGCAGTATTTT
TRBV6-1,.,.,TRBJ1-5,CASMNTDQPQHF,TGTGCCAGCATGAATACCGATCAGCCCCAGCATTTT
TRBV6-6,.,.,TRBJ1-1,CVSRTPAANTEAFF,TGTGTCAGCAGGACCCCGGCAGCGAACACTGAAGCTTTCTTT
TRBV20-1,.,.,TRBJ2-3,CSAFAQWEVYTQYF,TGCAGTGCTTTTGCCCAGTGGGAGGTGTATACGCAGTATTTT
TRBV20-1,few,TRBD1,TRBJ1-5,CSASQGVGRLYSNQPQHF,TGCAGTGCTAGCCAGGGGGTAGGTCGCCTCTATAGCAATCAGCCCCAGCATTTT
TRBV6-2/TRBV6-3,many,.,TRBJ2-1,CASSYGNSYNEQFF,TGTGCCAGCAGTTACGGGAACTCCTACAATGAGCAGTTCTTC
TRBV12-3/TRBV12-4,many,.,TRBJ1-6,CASSRSGAYNSPLHF,TGTGCCAGCAGTCGCTCAGGGGCCTATAATTCACCCCTCCACTTT
TRBV5-6,.,TRBD2,TRBJ2-5,CASRQTSWGETQYF,TGTGCCAGCAGACAGACTAGCTGGGGGGAGACCCAGTACTTC
TRBV6-5,.,TRBD2,TRBJ2-3,CASSQLAGESTDTKYF,TGTGCCAGCAGCCAACTAGCGGGAGAATCCACAGATACGAAGTATTTT
TRBV30,.,.,TRBJ2-4,CAWSGQSGDIQYF,TGTGCCTGGAGTGGACAGAGTGGGGACATTCAGTACTTC
TRBV11-3,.,.,TRBJ1-1,CASTLEGGVEAFF,TGTGCCAGCACCTTAGAGGGAGGGGTCGAAGCTTTCTTT
TRBV12-3/TRBV12-4,.,TRBD2,TRBJ2-1,CISSQLAGAFGEQFF,TGTATCAGCAGTCAACTAGCGGGGGCTTTCGGGGAGCAGTTCTTC
TRBV4-2,medium-sized,.,TRBJ1-1,CASSLPTNTEAFF,TGTGCCAGCAGCCTACCGACGAACACTGAAGCTTTCTTT
TRBV12-3/TRBV12-4,.,.,TRBJ2-2,CASSYNSVPTGELFF,TGTGCCAGCAGTTATAACAGCGTCCCCACCGGGGAGCTGTTTTTT
TRBV5-4,many,.,TRBJ2-3,CASSPSGGDTQYF,TGTGCCAGCAGCCCGTCAGGCGGAGATACGCAGTATTTT
TRBV5-4,.,.,TRBJ1-2,CVSSLEAIANYGYTF,TGTGTCAGCAGCTTGGAGGCAATTGCTAACTATGGCTACACCTTC
TRBV6-5,.,TRBD1,TRBJ2-7,CASSYGDRAYEQYF,TGTGCCAGCAGTTACGGAGACAGGGCCTACGAGCAGTACTTC
TRBV5-1,many,TRBD2,TRBJ2-1,CASSLESSGRNEQFF,TGCGCCAGCAGCTTGGAGTCTAGCGGGAGGAATGAGCAGTTCTTC
TRBV11-3,.,.,TRBJ2-5,CASILGYQETQYF,TGTGCCAGCATCTTAGGTTACCAAGAGACACAGTACTTC
TRBV29-1,.,.,TRBJ2-1,CSGYSLSYNEQFF,TGCAGCGGCTACAGCCTGTCCTACAATGAGCAGTTCTTC
TRBV20-1,.,.,TRBJ2-6,CSAQPSGANVLAF,TGCAGTGCCCAGCCCTCAGGGGCCAACGTCCTGGCTTTC
TRBV11-2,.,.,TRBJ2-1,CASNLGDNEQFF,TGTGCCAGCAACTTGGGGGACAATGAACAGTTCTTC
TRBV12-3/TRBV12-4,.,.,TRBJ1-2,CASSNALNYGYSF,TGTGCCAGCAGTAACGCTCTTAACTATGGCTACAGCTTC
TRBV29-1,.,.,TRBJ2-1,CSVVVLAYTSSYNVQFF,TGCAGCGTTGTTGTATTAGCGTACACCAGCTCCTACAATGTGCAGTTCTTC
TRBV11-2,.,TRBD2,TRBJ2-1,CASSWTSGRANEQVF,TGTGCCAGCAGTTGGACTAGCGGGAGGGCCAATGAGCAGGTCTTC
TRBV5-6,.,.,TRBJ2-1,CASTLGQLPYNEQFF,TGTGCCAGCACCTTGGGTCAACTCCCATACAATGAGCAGTTCTTC
TRBV6-2/TRBV6-3,.,.,TRBJ2-3,CASSYSTVRKSVDTQYF,TGTGCCAGCAGTTACTCGACGGTTCGCAAGAGCGTGGATACGCAGTATTTT
TRBV4-2,many,TRBD1,TRBJ2-3,CASSQRQGPDTQYF,TGTGCCAGCAGCCAACGACAGGGGCCAGATACGCAGTATTTT
TRBV12-3/TRBV12-4,.,TRBD1,TRBJ1-5,CASRGQGNQPQHF,TGTGCCAGCAGGGGACAGGGGAATCAGCCCCAGCATTTT
TRBV28,.,TRBD1,TRBJ2-5,CASRRGQGNQETQYF,TGTGCCAGCAGACGGGGACAGGGGAACCAAGAGACCCAGTACTTC
TRBV5-4,many,.,TRBJ2-2,CASSPYNRGGTGELFF,TGTGCCAGCAGCCCGTACAACAGGGGGGGCACCGGGGAGCTGTTTTTT
TRBV6-1,.,.,TRBJ2-7,CASGSVGDEQYF,TGTGCTAGCGGCAGTGTCGGGGACGAGCAGTACTTC
TRBV11-2,.,.,TRBJ2-1,CASSITGYFYNEQFF,TGTGCCAGCAGCATCACGGGTTACTTCTACAATGAGCAGTTCTTC
TRBV5-5,.,.,TRBJ2-3,CASSQNRGWGTDTQYF,TGTGCCAGCAGTCAAAACCGGGGCTGGGGCACAGATACGCAGTATTTT
TRBV20-1,few,.,TRBJ2-3,CSALARLRGTDTQYF,TGCAGTGCTCTGGCCAGGCTGAGGGGCACAGATACGCAGTATTTT
TRBV20-1,once,TRBD1,TRBJ1-2,CSAIGGGYGYTF,TGCAGTGCTATAGGGGGCGGATATGGCTACACCTTC
TRBV11-2,.,TRBD2,TRBJ2-1,CVSRARIGTTNEQFF,TGTGTCAGCAGGGCCCGAATAGGGACTACCAATGAGCAGTTCTTC
TRBV4-1,.,.,TRBJ1-2,CASSRGGQGAGGYTF,TGCGCCAGTAGCCGAGGAGGACAAGGGGCGGGTGGCTACACCTTC
TRBV4-1,.,TRBD1,TRBJ1-2,CASSRGQDCGYTF,TGCGCCAGCAGCCGCGGACAGGACTGTGGCTACACCTTT
TRBV5-1,few,.,TRBJ1-6,CASSQDGNNSPLHF,TGCGCCAGCAGCCAGGACGGAAATAATTCACCCCTCCACTTT
TRBV28,.,.,TRBJ1-1,CASSRDFFRGAFF,TGTGCCAGCAGTCGGGACTTCTTCAGGGGAGCTTTCTTT
TRBV6-5,.,.,TRBJ1-4,CASSPMGGSNEKLFF,TGTGCCAGCAGCCCCATGGGGGGCAGTAATGAAAAACTGTTTTTT
TRBV20-1,.,TRBD1,TRBJ2-3,CSAIPEQGHDTQYF,TGCAGTGCCATACCGGAACAGGGGCATGATACGCAGTATTTC
TRBV12-3/TRBV12-4,.,.,TRBJ2-3,CASSFGAGGTDTQYF,TGTGCCAGCAGTTTCGGGGCAGGGGGCACAGATACGCAGTATTTT
TRBV21-1,.,.,TRBJ2-5,CASSRGKGGWETQYF,TGTGCCAGCAGCAGAGGGAAGGGGGGGTGGGAGACCCAGTACTTC
TRBV6-2/TRBV6-3,few,TRBD1,TRBJ2-7,CASNRDSSRDEQYF,TGTGCCAGCAACCGGGACAGCTCACGTGACGAGCAGTACTTC
TRBV11-2,.,TRBD2,TRBJ2-3,CASHLLAEADTQYF,TGTGCCAGCCACCTACTAGCGGAAGCAGATACGCAGTATTTT
TRBV12-3/TRBV12-4,.,TRBD2,TRBJ2-1,CASSGLAGAEQFF,TGTGCCAGCAGTGGACTAGCGGGAGCTGAGCAGTTCTTC
TRBV20-1,.,TRBD2,TRBJ2-7,CSARGGTSGGVSYEHYF,TGCAGTGCTAGAGGAGGGACTAGCGGTGGTGTGTCCTACGAGCATTACTTC